This entry lists 7 T cell receptor beta chains sequenced from one sample in a study of blood T cell repertoires in COVID-19. Method: immunoSEQ multiplex PCR; TCRdb's copy keeps in-frame clones and lacks some. The sample yields about 150,000 clones, approximately 85% seen once. Sequences were obtained from peripheral blood. These receptors were taken from an elderly man with COVID-19, enrolled during active disease.

V usage is TRBV7-9 and J usage is TRBJ2-3; D is possibly TRBD1 (6 bases). Trimming pared 1 base from V and 1 base from J, leaving 6 bases between. Germline CDR1 SEHNR, CDR2 FQNEAQ (reference sequence). The CDR3 is 14 residues long. The CDR3 DNA sequence: TGTGCCAGCAGCTTAGACAGGGGCACAGATACGCAGTATTTT. Protein: CASSLDRGTDTQYF.

The count of this clone is one. The V gene is TRBV3-1 (or the pseudogene TRBV3-2), the J gene TRBJ1-3, with 7 nucleotides matching TRBD1. V shed 5 bases, J shed 1 base, and the junction held 5 bases outside the gene matches. CDR1 is LGHDT, CDR2 YNNKEL, per germline (reference sequence). The CDR3 covers 15 residues. The CDR3 DNA reads TGTGCCAGCAGCGGACTACAGGGGTCTGGAAACACCATATATTTT. Translated, it gives CASSGLQGSGNTIYF.

The chain joins TRBV7-8 to TRBJ1-1; 11 bases fit TRBD1. After removal of 1 base from V and 1 base from J, the junction contained 11 bases not matched to a gene. Germline V gene data show CDR1 as SGHVS and CDR2 as FQNEAQ. This CDR3 has 19 amino acids. DNA of the CDR3: TGTGCCAGCAGCTTAGACCCGTTAACCGGGACAGGGGGGAACACTGAAGCTTTCTTT. Its translation: CASSLDPLTGTGGNTEAFF.

This clone has just a few counts. V usage is TRBV6-5 and J usage is TRBJ1-2; 8 bases align to TRBD1. V trimming: 7 bases; J trimming: 8 bases; junction bases outside the gene matches: 9. Looked up from germline, CDR1 is MNHEY and CDR2 is SVGAGI. The CDR3 has 13 amino acids. The chain's CDR3 is CASTLDRARGYTF. CDR3 DNA: TGTGCCAGCACCCTGGACAGGGCTCGCGGCTACACCTTC.

V gene TRBV5-4 combines with J gene TRBJ1-4; D might be TRBD1 (6 bases). The CDR3 totals 17 residues. Trimming stripped 4 bases from V and 8 bases from J, with 24 bases between. Per germline, CDR1 SGHNT and CDR2 YYREEE (reference sequence). The CDR3 loop is CASSQTGSWWYEEKLFF. The CDR3, as DNA: TGTGCCAGCAGCCAGACAGGATCCTGGTGGTACGAAGAAAAACTGTTTTTT.

This clone was recorded only once. The genes are TRBV18 and TRBJ1-4, with D hard to call. In germline, CDR1 is KGHSH, CDR2 LQKENI. The CDR3 is 13 residues long. V was clipped by 4 bases and J by 5 bases, with 8 bases between them. The CDR3 protein is CASSLSVNEKLFF. CDR3 bases: TGTGCCAGCTCACTATCGGTAAATGAAAAACTGTTTTTT.

The rearrangement links TRBV5-4 to TRBJ1-6; 10 bases match TRBD1. J was trimmed by 10 bases and V by 4 bases; bases with no gene match: 8. Per the germline V gene, CDR1 is SGHNT and CDR2 is YYREEE (reference sequence). The length of the CDR3 is 15 residues. CDR3 sequence: CASSPSGTGESPLHF. CDR3 nucleotide sequence: TGTGCCAGCAGCCCATCCGGGACAGGGGAATCACCCCTCCACTTT. The variable domain in full, with the rest retrieved from reference TRBV5-4 and TRBJ1-6, is ETGVTQSPTHLIKTRGQQVTLRCSSQSGHNTVSWYQQALGQGPQFIFQYYREEENGRGNFPPRFSGLQFPNYSSELNVNALELDDSALYLCASSPSGTGESPLHFGNGTRLTVT.